This TCR beta chain comes out of a study of T cell responses to AZD1222 COVID-19 vaccine. Study observations and caveats: Donors were mostly white British, more females; clonal diversity possibly underestimated.

Germline V gene data show CDR1 as SGHAT and CDR2 as FQNNGV. The CDR3 totals 11 residues. Trimming removed 11 bases from V and 3 bases from J, with 11 bases in between. Sequencing used immunoSEQ multiplex PCR; TCRdb keeps in-frame clones, though not all of them. The table has about 140,000 clones, around nine tenths seen once. There are a few counts of this clone. Antigen specificity is unknown. The TCR sequence derives from an adult who received the AZD1222 COVID-19 vaccine. Sequencing used peripheral blood, obtained 28 days after the second AZD1222 dose. This chain uses TRBV11-2 with TRBJ2-7, with D perhaps matching TRBD1 or TRBD2 (5 bases each). Written as DNA, the CDR3 is TGTGCCTCCGGGACCCGCTACGAGCAGTACTTC. Amino acids: CASGTRYEQYF.